The clone carrying this T cell receptor (beta chain) was seen a handful of times. Germline values: CDR1 SGHDN, CDR2 FVKESK. The CDR3 totals 15 residues. V was pared by 0 bases and J by 4 bases, with 13 bases between. TCRdb independently ran MiXCR on the 5' RACE reads; one entry per CDR3 protein. This table holds hundreds of thousands of distinct CDR3 sequences, 7% found once. This record belongs to a study of identical twins. These data were also reused for a study on yellow fever vaccine responses in identical twins.

The clonotype was recovered from a woman aged 18-29 years in good health. The chain carries TRBV14 and TRBJ2-7; tentatively, D is TRBD1 (5 bases). The sample consisted of memory (CD45RO+) T cells sorted from blood. In DNA, the CDR3 is TGTGCCAGCAGCCAAGATCATGGGGCGATATACGAGCAGTACTTC. Translating gives CASSQDHGAIYEQYF.